One sample yielded the 13 T cell receptor beta chains listed below, sequenced in a study of T cell changes during pregnancy in multiple sclerosis. TCRdb's copy holds only in-frame clones and misses some; the assay was immunoSEQ multiplex PCR. The sample records roughly 40,000 clones, 91% being singletons. The source material was CD4+ T cells from peripheral blood mononuclear cells, sampled in the second trimester of pregnancy. These receptors came from a female donor in good health, enrolled as a control in a pregnancy study.

The V and J genes are TRBV6-5 and TRBJ2-7; TRBD2 aligns across 7 bases. The CDR3 consists of 15 residues. V lost 2 bases, J lost 6 bases, and 10 bases stayed unmatched. Per the germline V gene, CDR1 is MNHEY and CDR2 is SVGAGI. The CDR3 spells CASSYRPSGRGEQYF. CDR3 nucleotide sequence: TGTGCCAGCAGTTACCGTCCTAGCGGCAGAGGCGAGCAGTACTTC.

The V gene is TRBV5-5, the J gene TRBJ2-7; D remains ambiguous. Looked up from germline, CDR1 is SGHKS and CDR2 is YYEKEE (reference sequence). V was shortened by 0 bases and J by 0 bases, with 10 bases between the two germline ends. The length of the CDR3 is 15 residues. CDR3 in DNA: TGTGCCAGCAGCTTGGTGTGGGCCGGCTCCTACGAGCAGTACTTC. It is translated as CASSLVWAGSYEQYF. Together with reference TRBV5-5 and TRBJ2-7, the CDR3 gives the full variable domain: DAGVTQSPTHLIKTRGQQVTLRCSPISGHKSVSWYQQVLGQGPQFIFQYYEKEERGRGNFPDRFSARQFPNYSSELNVNALLLGDSALYLCASSLVWAGSYEQYFGPGTRLTVT.

V gene TRBV5-4 combines with J gene TRBJ2-2, with 8 bases that match TRBD1. Germline V gene lookup returns CDR1 SGHNT and CDR2 YYREEE (reference sequence). J lost 3 bases, V lost 4 bases, and 8 bases had no gene match. CDR3 size: 16 residues. The CDR3 DNA reads TGTGCCAGCAGCCCTCGGACAGGGCCATACACCGGGGAGCTGTTTTTT. This sequence encodes CASSPRTGPYTGELFF.

CDR3 amino acids: CASRKSGQGVPGETQYF. CDR3 DNA: TGTGCCAGCAGGAAATCAGGACAGGGAGTCCCGGGGGAGACCCAGTACTTC. V gene TRBV2 combines with J gene TRBJ2-5; 8 nucleotides line up with TRBD1. CDR3 length equals 17 residues. Germline trimming cut 6 bases from V and 5 bases from J; bases unmatched to any gene: 17. The germline V gene encodes CDR1 SNHLY and CDR2 FYNNEI.

The chain couples TRBV7-2 to TRBJ2-3, with a weak D call TRBD2 (6 bases). Deletions cut 2 bases from V and 2 bases from J, with 20 bases between. Germline lookup yields CDR1 SGHTA and CDR2 FQGNSA. The CDR3 spans 18 residues. CDR3 coding DNA: TGTGCCAGCAGCTTAATTGGGGGGACGGCAACCCACACAGATACGCAGTATTTT. Protein sequence: CASSLIGGTATHTDTQYF.

CDR3 in amino acids: CASSYVPVPTYEQYF. For the CDR3, the DNA is TGTGCCAGCAGTTACGTACCGGTACCAACCTACGAGCAGTACTTC. V is TRBV6-5 and J is TRBJ2-7; D is uncertain. Trimming removed 2 bases from V and 2 bases from J, with 13 bases in between. The germline V gene encodes CDR1 MNHEY and CDR2 SVGAGI. The CDR3 sequence is 15 residues long.

The gene calls are TRBV5-4 and TRBJ2-7; 8 bases are a match to TRBD1. CDR3 length: 15 amino acids. CDR1 and CDR2 (germline): SGHNT, YYREEE (reference sequence). V lost 0 bases and J lost 2; bases outside the gene matches: 4. CDR3 loop: CASSLAGTGAYEQYF. CDR3 coding DNA: TGTGCCAGCAGCTTGGCCGGGACAGGAGCCTACGAGCAGTACTTC.

The chain employs TRBV27 and TRBJ2-7; no reliable D call. Deletions cut 5 bases from V and 5 bases from J, with 19 bases between. Germline CDR1 reads MNHEY; CDR2 reads SMNVEV (reference sequence). The CDR3 contains 15 residues. Written as DNA, the CDR3 is TGTGCCAGCAGTCCCTACAACCCAGGAATCAACGAGCAGTACTTC. Its protein product is CASSPYNPGINEQYF.

CDR3 protein: CASRTGSYEQYF. DNA of the CDR3: TGTGCCAGCAGGACAGGGTCCTACGAGCAGTACTTC. The rearrangement joins TRBV28 to TRBJ2-7; 7 nucleotides agree with TRBD1. The CDR3 has 12 residues. V was pared by 6 bases and J by 1 base, with 0 bases of the junction left unmatched. Germline CDR1 is MDHEN and CDR2 is SYDVKM.

The V gene is TRBV4-2, the J gene TRBJ2-3; D perhaps matches TRBD2 (6 bases). The V end lost 2 bases, the J end lost 2 bases, and 11 bases lay between the germline ends. Per the germline V gene, CDR1 is LGHNA and CDR2 is YNFKEQ. The CDR3 spans 15 residues. In DNA form, the CDR3 reads TGTGCCAGCAGCCAATCCGGGACTTTCACAGATACGCAGTATTTT. The encoded protein is CASSQSGTFTDTQYF.

By frequency in the sample, this clone is medium-sized. The chain links TRBV7-8 to TRBJ1-5, with D possibly being TRBD1 (5 bases). V dropped 3 bases and J dropped 7 bases, with 13 bases sitting between them. This CDR3 has 14 residues. Germline CDR1 and CDR2: SGHVS and FQNEAQ. The CDR3 nucleotides are TGTGCCAGCAGCTTGGACACGGGAGGGCAGCCCCAGCATTTT. It translates to CASSLDTGGQPQHF.

The J gene is TRBJ2-1, the V gene TRBV4-1; 16 bases are a match to TRBD2. The V gene's germline CDR1 is MGHRA and CDR2 YSYEKL. Trimming cost V 4 bases and J 1 base; bases outside gene matches: 4. The CDR3 totals 18 residues. The CDR3 region is CASSPGLAGGISYNEQFF. The CDR3 DNA follows: TGCGCCAGCAGCCCGGGACTAGCGGGGGGGATATCCTACAATGAGCAGTTCTTC.

CDR3 sequence: CASSLAGGAGTDTQYF. CDR3 DNA: TGTGCCAGCAGCTTAGCGGGGGGGGCCGGCACAGATACGCAGTATTTT. The gene calls are TRBV7-8 and TRBJ2-3; D possibly corresponds to TRBD2 (7 bases). The germline gives CDR1 SGHVS, CDR2 FQNEAQ. Trimming removed 0 bases at V and 1 base at J, with 11 bases between. CDR3 length: 16 residues.